This T cell receptor beta chain was obtained from a study of T cell repertoires in cytomegalovirus infection. Study background: Public TCR beta signatures marked donors with CMV infection and the matching HLA. Overall study findings and caveats: CMV-specific TCR beta clonotypes restricted by HLA-C dominated the ex vivo response. Public TCR beta family frequency separated CMV-and-HLA carriers, including in an independent cohort.

TCRdb used MiXCR to reprocess the reads, holding one entry per CDR3 protein. The profile covers about 250,000 distinct CDR3 sequences, with roughly 6.5% appearing a single time and 6.5% taken by the ten largest. Trimming took 0 bases from V and 0 from J; bases not matched to a gene: 1. This CDR3 has 15 residues. This clonotype was seen a few times. What it recognizes is unknown. The specimen sequenced was PBMCs. The receptor comes from a human donor in good health (CMV status not recorded). Some clones in this sample may be carry-over from other donors' samples. V and J are TRBV23-1 and TRBJ1-1, with 7 bases that match TRBD1. TRBV23-1 is treated as an ORF (open reading frame) with a function not yet certain. CDR3 coding DNA: TGCGCCAGCAGTCAATCAGACAGGGTGAACACTGAAGCTTTCTTT. It yields the protein CASSQSDRVNTEAFF.